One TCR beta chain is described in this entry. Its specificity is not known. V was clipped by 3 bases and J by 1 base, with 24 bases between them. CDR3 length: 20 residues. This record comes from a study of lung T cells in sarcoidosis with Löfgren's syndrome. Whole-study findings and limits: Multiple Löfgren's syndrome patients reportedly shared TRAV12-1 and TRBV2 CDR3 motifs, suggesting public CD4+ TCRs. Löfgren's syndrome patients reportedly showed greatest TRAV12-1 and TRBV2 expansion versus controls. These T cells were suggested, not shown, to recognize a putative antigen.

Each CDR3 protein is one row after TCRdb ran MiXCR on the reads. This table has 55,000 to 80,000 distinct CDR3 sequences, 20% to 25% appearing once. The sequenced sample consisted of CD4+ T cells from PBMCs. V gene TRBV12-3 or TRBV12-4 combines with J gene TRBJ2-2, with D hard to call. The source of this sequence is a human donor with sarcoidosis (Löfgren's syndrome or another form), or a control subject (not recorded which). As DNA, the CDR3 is TGTGCCAGCAGTTTCTACCTAACTTTTCAATTAGCCGTGAACACCGGGGAGCTGTTTTTT. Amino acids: CASSFYLTFQLAVNTGELFF.